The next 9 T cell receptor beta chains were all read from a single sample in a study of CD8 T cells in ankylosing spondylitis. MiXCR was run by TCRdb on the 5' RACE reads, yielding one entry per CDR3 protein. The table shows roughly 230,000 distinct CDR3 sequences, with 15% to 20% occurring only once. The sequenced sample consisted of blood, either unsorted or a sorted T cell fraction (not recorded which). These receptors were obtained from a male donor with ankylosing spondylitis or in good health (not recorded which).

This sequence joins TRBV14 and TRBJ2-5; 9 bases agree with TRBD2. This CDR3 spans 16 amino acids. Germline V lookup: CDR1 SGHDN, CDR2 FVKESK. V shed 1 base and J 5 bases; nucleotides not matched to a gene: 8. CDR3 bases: TGTGCCAGCAGCCAAGCCCTAGCGGGACTTCGGGAGACCCAGTACTTC. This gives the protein CASSQALAGLRETQYF.

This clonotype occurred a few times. CDR3 loop: CSAPSGLAGEETQYF. CDR3 DNA sequence: TGCAGTGCTCCCTCGGGGCTAGCGGGAGAAGAGACCCAGTACTTC. This chain connects TRBV20-1 to TRBJ2-5, with TRBD2 identical over 10 bases. V was clipped by 5 bases and J by 3 bases; unmatched bases: 9. The CDR3 covers 15 residues. The germline V gene has CDR1 DFQATT and CDR2 SNEGSKA (reference sequence).

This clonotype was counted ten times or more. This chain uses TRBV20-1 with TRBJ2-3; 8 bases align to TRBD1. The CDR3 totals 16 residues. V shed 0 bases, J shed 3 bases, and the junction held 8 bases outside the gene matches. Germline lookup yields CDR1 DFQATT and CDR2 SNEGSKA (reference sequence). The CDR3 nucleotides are TGCAGTGCTAGAGATCTTCGACAGGGGTGGACAGATACGCAGTATTTT. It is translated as CSARDLRQGWTDTQYF.

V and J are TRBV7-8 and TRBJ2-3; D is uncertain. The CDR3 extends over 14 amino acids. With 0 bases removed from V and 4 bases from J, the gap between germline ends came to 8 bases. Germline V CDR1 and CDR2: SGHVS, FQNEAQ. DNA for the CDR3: TGTGCCAGCAGCTTAGCGAATTGGGCAGATACGCAGTATTTT. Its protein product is CASSLANWADTQYF.

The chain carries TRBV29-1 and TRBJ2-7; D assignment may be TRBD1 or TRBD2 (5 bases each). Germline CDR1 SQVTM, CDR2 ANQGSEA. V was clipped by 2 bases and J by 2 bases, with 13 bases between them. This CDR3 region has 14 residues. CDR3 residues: CSVELGTETYEQYF. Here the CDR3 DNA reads TGCAGCGTTGAATTAGGGACGGAGACCTACGAGCAGTACTTC.

The CDR3 region has the DNA TGTGCCAGCAGCCAAGATGCAGGGCCGAACATGAACACTGAAGCTTTCTTT. Translation gives CASSQDAGPNMNTEAFF. V is TRBV14 and J is TRBJ1-1, with a tentative D call TRBD1 (5 bases). This CDR3 region has 17 residues. Trimming cost V 0 bases and J 0 bases, with 14 bases left between them. Germline V gene lookup returns CDR1 SGHDN and CDR2 FVKESK.

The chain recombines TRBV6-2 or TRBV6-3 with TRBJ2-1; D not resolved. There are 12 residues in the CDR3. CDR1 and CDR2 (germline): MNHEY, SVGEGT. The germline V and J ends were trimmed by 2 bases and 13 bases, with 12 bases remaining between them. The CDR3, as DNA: TGTGCCAGCAGTTACCCGGGCCCTGGACAGTTCTTC. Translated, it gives CASSYPGPGQFF.

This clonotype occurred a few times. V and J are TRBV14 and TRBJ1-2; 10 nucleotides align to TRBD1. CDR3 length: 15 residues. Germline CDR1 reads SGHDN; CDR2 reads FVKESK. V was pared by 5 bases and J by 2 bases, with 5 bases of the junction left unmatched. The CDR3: CASSFTGQGNYGYTF. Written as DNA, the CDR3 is TGTGCCAGCAGCTTCACGGGACAGGGGAACTATGGCTACACCTTC.

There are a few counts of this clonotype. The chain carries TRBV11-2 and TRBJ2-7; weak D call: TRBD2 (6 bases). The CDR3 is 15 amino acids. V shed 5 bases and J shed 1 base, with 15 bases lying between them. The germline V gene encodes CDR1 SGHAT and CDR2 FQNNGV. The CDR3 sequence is CASSRFSGQSYEQYF. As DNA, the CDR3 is TGTGCCAGCAGCCGGTTTAGCGGACAATCCTACGAGCAGTACTTC.